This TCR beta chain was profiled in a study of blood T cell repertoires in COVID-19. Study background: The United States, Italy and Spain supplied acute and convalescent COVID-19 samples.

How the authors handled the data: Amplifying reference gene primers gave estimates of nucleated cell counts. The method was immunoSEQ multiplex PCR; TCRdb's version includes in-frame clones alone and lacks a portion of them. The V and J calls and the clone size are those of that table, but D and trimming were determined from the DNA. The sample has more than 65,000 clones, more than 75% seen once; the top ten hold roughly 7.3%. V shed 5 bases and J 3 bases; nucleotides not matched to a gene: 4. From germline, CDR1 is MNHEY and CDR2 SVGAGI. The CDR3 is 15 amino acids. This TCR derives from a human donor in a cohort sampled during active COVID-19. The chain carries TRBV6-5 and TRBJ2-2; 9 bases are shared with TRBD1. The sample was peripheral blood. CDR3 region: CASSPRQGDTGELFF. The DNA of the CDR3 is TGTGCCAGCAGTCCGCGACAGGGGGACACCGGGGAGCTGTTTTTT.